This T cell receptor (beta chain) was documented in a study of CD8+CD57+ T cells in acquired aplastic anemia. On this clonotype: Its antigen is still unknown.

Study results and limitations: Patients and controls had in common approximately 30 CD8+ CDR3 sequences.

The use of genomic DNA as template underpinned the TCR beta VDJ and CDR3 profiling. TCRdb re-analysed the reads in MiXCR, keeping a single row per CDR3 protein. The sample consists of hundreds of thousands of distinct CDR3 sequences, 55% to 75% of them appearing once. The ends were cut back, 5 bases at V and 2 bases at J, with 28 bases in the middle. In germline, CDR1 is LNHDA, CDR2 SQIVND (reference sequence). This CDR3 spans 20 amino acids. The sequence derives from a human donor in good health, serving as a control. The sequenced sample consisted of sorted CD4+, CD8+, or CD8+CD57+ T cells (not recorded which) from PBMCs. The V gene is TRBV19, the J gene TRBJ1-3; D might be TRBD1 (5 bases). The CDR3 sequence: CASSSTGTSTDTGAGNTIYF. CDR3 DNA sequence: TGTGCCAGTAGTTCAACCGGGACTAGCACAGATACGGGGGCTGGAAACACCATATATTTT. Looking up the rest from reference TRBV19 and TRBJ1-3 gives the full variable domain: DGGITQSPKYLFRKEGQNVTLSCEQNLNHDAMYWYRQDPGQGLRLIYYSQIVNDFQKGDIAEGYSVSREKKESFPLTVTSAQKNPTAFYLCASSSTGTSTDTGAGNTIYFGEGSWLTVV.